Listed below are T cell receptor beta chains from one sample, sequenced in a study of T cell responses to AZD1222 COVID-19 vaccine. Libraries were prepared by immunoSEQ multiplex PCR; TCRdb keeps only in-frame clonotypes and omits some of them. The repertoire has more than 95,000 clones, over 70% of them found once; the top ten carry around 9%. This sample comprised peripheral blood, obtained on day 0 of AZD1222 vaccination. The receptors stem from an adult in good health. Each CDR3 is given with its conserved first and last residue. Fields, in order: V gene, J gene, clone size, D gene, CDR3 DNA, CDR3 protein. A D gene is named only where the DNA matches it firmly. Rows may omit the clone size; those that give it use once, few, many or a size class.

TRBV15,TRBJ2-5,NA,NA,TGTGCCACCAGCAGACCGGGACGGGAGACCCAGTACTTC,CATSRPGRETQYF
TRBV7-9,TRBJ2-7,few,TRBD1,TGTGCCAGCAGCCCCGGGACAGGCAAGAAGCAGTACTTC,CASSPGTGKKQYF
TRBV28,TRBJ2-7,NA,TRBD2,TGTGCCAGCAGTTTAAGCGGGAGGATCTCCTACGAGCAGTACTTC,CASSLSGRISYEQYF
TRBV19,TRBJ2-7,NA,TRBD1,TGTGCCAGTGGAACGGACAGGGAAAAAGGCCTTAGGGGCGAGCAGTACTTC,CASGTDREKGLRGEQYF
TRBV6-1,TRBJ1-6,NA,NA,TGTGCCAGCAGTGAAGACTATTGGGATTCACCCCTCCACTTT,CASSEDYWDSPLHF
TRBV3-1/TRBV3-2,TRBJ2-7,NA,NA,TGTGCCAGCAGCCAAGCGGACTACGAGCAGTACTTC,CASSQADYEQYF
TRBV18,TRBJ2-3,NA,TRBD1,TGTGCCAGCTCACCACCGGGACAGGGGTTTGGAGATACGCAGTATTTT,CASSPPGQGFGDTQYF
TRBV6-5,TRBJ1-3,NA,NA,TGTGCCAGTAACCAGGGGAGAACTGGAAACACCATATATTTT,CASNQGRTGNTIYF
TRBV11-1,TRBJ1-4,NA,NA,TGTGCCAGCAGCTTAAGCCAGAATGAGAAGAAACTGTTTTTT,CASSLSQNEKKLFF
TRBV5-1,TRBJ2-1,NA,NA,TGCGCCAGCAGCTTGGCCTTGTCAGGGGTTGTTATTAAGTTCTTC,CASSLALSGVVIKFF
TRBV19,TRBJ1-1,NA,TRBD1,TGTGCCAGTAGTACGGAATCAGGGGGCCCGAACACTGAAGCTTTCTTT,CASSTESGGPNTEAFF
TRBV9,TRBJ1-6,NA,NA,TGTGCCAGCAGCGTAGAAAAGTCACCCCTCCACTTT,CASSVEKSPLHF
TRBV5-6,TRBJ2-7,NA,NA,TGTGCCAGCAGTACCACAGGTAACTCCTACGAGCAGTACTTC,CASSTTGNSYEQYF
TRBV6-5,TRBJ1-3,NA,NA,TGTGCCAGCAGTTACGGGGAAATAAACTCTGGAAACACCATATATTTT,CASSYGEINSGNTIYF
TRBV5-1,TRBJ2-2,once,NA,TGCGCCAGCAACCCGGGACATATAAACACCGGGGAGCTGTTTTTT,CASNPGHINTGELFF
TRBV7-9,TRBJ2-3,NA,NA,TGTGCCCCGGAAGGGGGGGGAGTCGTTGGGACGCAGTATTTT,CAPEGGGVVGTQYF
TRBV4-1,TRBJ2-7,NA,TRBD2,TGCGCCAGCAGCCCCGAGGGGAGGCGGGGGGAGGATTACGAGCAGTACTTC,CASSPEGRRGEDYEQYF
TRBV30,TRBJ1-6,NA,NA,TGTGCCTGGACAGGACGGGTTTCACCCCTCCACTTT,CAWTGRVSPLHF
TRBV29-1,TRBJ2-3,NA,TRBD2,TGCAGCGTGGCTAGCGGGGGGGCTACAGATACGCAGTATTTT,CSVASGGATDTQYF
TRBV11-2,TRBJ2-1,NA,NA,TGTGCCAGCACGGACGGCGGCTCCTACAATGAGCAGTTCTTC,CASTDGGSYNEQFF
TRBV3-1/TRBV3-2,TRBJ1-2,NA,TRBD1,TGTGCCAGCAGCCGAAGGGGGCAGACCTATGGCTACACCTTC,CASSRRGQTYGYTF
TRBV14,TRBJ2-7,once,TRBD2,TGTGCCAGCAGCCAGGCGGAGGGACTAGTCTCCTACGAGCAGTACTTC,CASSQAEGLVSYEQYF
TRBV7-9,TRBJ2-7,NA,TRBD2,TGTGCCAGCACCCTTAGCGGGGTCTTGAACGAGCAGTACTTC,CASTLSGVLNEQYF